A selection of T cell receptor beta chains follows, all from one sample in a study of technical replicates of blood from several donors. This table comes from immunoSEQ multiplex PCR, and its TCRdb copy is limited to in-frame clones, with some not included. Of roughly 15,000 clones listed, roughly four fifths are singletons. The material sequenced was PBMCs. Source of these receptors: a human donor in good health. Some clones in this sample may be carry-over from other donors' samples. The CDR3 runs from the conserved cysteine through the conserved F or W. Fields, in order: D gene, J gene, V gene, clone size, CDR3 protein, CDR3 DNA. D genes are given only for firm matches. Not all rows give a size; the values are once, few, many and, for expanded clones, a class.

D gene: TRBD2
J gene: TRBJ2-7
V gene: TRBV12-5
clone size: NA
CDR3 protein: CASALLGGEQYF
CDR3 DNA: TGTGCTAGTGCCCTCTTGGGGGGGGAGCAGTACTTC

D gene: TRBD1
J gene: TRBJ2-5
V gene: TRBV7-9
clone size: NA
CDR3 protein: CASSSQGVGETQYF
CDR3 DNA: TGTGCCAGCAGCTCGCAGGGGGTTGGAGAGACCCAGTACTTC

D gene: NA
J gene: TRBJ2-4
V gene: TRBV7-2
clone size: NA
CDR3 protein: CASRDAGGIAKNIQYF
CDR3 DNA: TGTGCCAGCAGGGACGCAGGGGGGATAGCCAAAAACATTCAGTACTTC

D gene: TRBD2
J gene: TRBJ2-7
V gene: TRBV5-1
clone size: NA
CDR3 protein: CASSPGGTEAYEQYF
CDR3 DNA: TGCGCCAGCAGCCCGGGAGGGACGGAAGCCTACGAGCAGTACTTC

D gene: TRBD2
J gene: TRBJ2-3
V gene: TRBV2
clone size: NA
CDR3 protein: CASRTSGVTDTQYF
CDR3 DNA: TGTGCCAGCAGAACTAGCGGGGTGACAGATACGCAGTATTTT

D gene: NA
J gene: TRBJ2-7
V gene: TRBV4-2
clone size: NA
CDR3 protein: CASSRSDSGEQYF
CDR3 DNA: TGTGCCAGCAGCCGTAGTGACTCGGGAGAGCAGTACTTC

D gene: NA
J gene: TRBJ2-1
V gene: TRBV7-9
clone size: NA
CDR3 protein: CASSPLLAITNNEQFF
CDR3 DNA: TGTGCCAGCAGCCCTCTTCTAGCCATAACCAACAATGAGCAGTTCTTC

D gene: TRBD2
J gene: TRBJ2-2
V gene: TRBV5-1
clone size: NA
CDR3 protein: CASSAGTSGYTGELFF
CDR3 DNA: TGCGCCAGCAGCGCAGGGACTAGCGGGTACACCGGGGAGCTGTTTTTT

D gene: NA
J gene: TRBJ2-2
V gene: TRBV4-2
clone size: NA
CDR3 protein: CASSHSAINTGELFF
CDR3 DNA: TGTGCCAGCAGCCACAGCGCCATTAACACCGGGGAGCTGTTTTTT

D gene: NA
J gene: TRBJ2-6
V gene: TRBV2
clone size: NA
CDR3 protein: CASYLSGANVLTF
CDR3 DNA: TGTGCCAGCTATCTCTCTGGGGCCAACGTCCTGACTTTC

D gene: TRBD2
J gene: TRBJ2-2
V gene: TRBV2
clone size: NA
CDR3 protein: CASRGGVAGGPWNTGELFF
CDR3 DNA: TGTGCCAGCAGAGGAGGGGTAGCGGGAGGCCCCTGGAACACCGGGGAGCTGTTTTTT

D gene: TRBD2
J gene: TRBJ2-1
V gene: TRBV30
clone size: NA
CDR3 protein: CAWSVVREGPNEQFF
CDR3 DNA: TGTGCCTGGAGTGTAGTGCGGGAGGGTCCCAATGAGCAGTTCTTC

D gene: NA
J gene: TRBJ1-1
V gene: TRBV5-4
clone size: NA
CDR3 protein: CASSVDRNTEAFF
CDR3 DNA: TGTGCCAGCAGCGTGGACAGGAACACTGAAGCTTTCTTT

D gene: NA
J gene: TRBJ1-4
V gene: TRBV11-2
clone size: NA
CDR3 protein: CASSSNESGEKLFF
CDR3 DNA: TGTGCCAGCAGCTCAAATGAGTCCGGTGAAAAACTGTTTTTT

D gene: NA
J gene: TRBJ2-6
V gene: TRBV28
clone size: NA
CDR3 protein: CASSPPGAGANVLTF
CDR3 DNA: TGTGCCAGCAGTCCTCCGGGGGCTGGGGCCAACGTCCTGACTTTC

D gene: TRBD2
J gene: TRBJ2-4
V gene: TRBV5-1
clone size: NA
CDR3 protein: CASSSEAGDIQYF
CDR3 DNA: TGCGCCAGCAGCTCCGAGGCGGGAGACATTCAGTACTTC

D gene: TRBD2
J gene: TRBJ2-7
V gene: TRBV5-6
clone size: NA
CDR3 protein: CASSLVDMSGRDF
CDR3 DNA: TGTGCCAGCAGCTTGGTCGATATGTCAGGGAGGGACTTC

D gene: NA
J gene: TRBJ2-3
V gene: TRBV10-3
clone size: once
CDR3 protein: CAISEGLVGGADTQYF
CDR3 DNA: TGTGCCATCAGTGAGGGTCTAGTAGGGGGGGCCGATACGCAGTATTTT

D gene: TRBD1
J gene: TRBJ1-2
V gene: TRBV2
clone size: once
CDR3 protein: CASRSGPGGVVDGYTF
CDR3 DNA: TGTGCCAGCAGATCGGGGCCAGGGGGCGTCGTGGATGGCTACACCTTC

D gene: NA
J gene: TRBJ1-3
V gene: TRBV7-9
clone size: NA
CDR3 protein: CASSQNGVGNTIYF
CDR3 DNA: TGTGCCAGCAGCCAAAACGGAGTAGGAAACACCATATATTTT

D gene: TRBD2
J gene: TRBJ2-2
V gene: TRBV5-1
clone size: NA
CDR3 protein: CASRPGAAGVSGELFF
CDR3 DNA: TGCGCCAGCAGGCCCGGGGCAGCGGGAGTGTCCGGGGAGCTGTTTTTT

D gene: NA
J gene: TRBJ2-7
V gene: TRBV7-2
clone size: once
CDR3 protein: CASGTTGFTYEQYF
CDR3 DNA: TGTGCCAGCGGGACTACAGGGTTTACCTACGAGCAGTACTTC

D gene: NA
J gene: TRBJ2-1
V gene: TRBV11-2
clone size: NA
CDR3 protein: CASSLCPGLLYNEQFF
CDR3 DNA: TGTGCCAGCAGCTTATGCCCGGGACTCCTTTACAATGAGCAGTTCTTC

D gene: NA
J gene: TRBJ2-1
V gene: TRBV19
clone size: NA
CDR3 protein: CATTRTARAYNEQFF
CDR3 DNA: TGTGCCACCACCAGGACAGCTCGGGCCTACAATGAGCAGTTCTTC

D gene: NA
J gene: TRBJ2-4
V gene: TRBV7-9
clone size: few
CDR3 protein: CASSLQGAKNIQYF
CDR3 DNA: TGTGCCAGCAGCTTACAGGGAGCCAAAAACATTCAGTACTTC

D gene: NA
J gene: TRBJ2-6
V gene: TRBV4-3
clone size: NA
CDR3 protein: CASSQDGSSGANVLTF
CDR3 DNA: TGCGCCAGCAGCCAAGATGGGAGCTCTGGGGCCAACGTCCTGACTTTC

D gene: TRBD2
J gene: TRBJ2-2
V gene: TRBV7-9
clone size: NA
CDR3 protein: CASSLALAGDFSTGELFF
CDR3 DNA: TGTGCCAGCAGCTTAGCGTTAGCGGGAGATTTTAGCACCGGGGAGCTGTTTTTT